The next 3 T cell receptor beta chains were all read from a single sample in a study of blood T cell repertoires in COVID-19. TCRdb's copy holds only in-frame clones and misses some; the assay was immunoSEQ multiplex PCR. The data show 130,000 or so clones, with around 83% seen just once and about 5.5% held by the top ten. The sample consisted of peripheral blood. The receptors stem from a man aged 80 or over with active or convalescent COVID-19.

The V call is TRBV7-3, the J call TRBJ1-2, with TRBD1 matching 8 bases. The CDR3 extends over 14 amino acids. Germline trimming cut 5 bases from V and 4 bases from J; bases unmatched to any gene: 6. In germline, CDR1 is SGHTA, CDR2 FQGTGA. CDR3 coding DNA: TGTGCCAGCAGCAAAGACAGGGGAGGCTATGGCTACACCTTC. This codes for CASSKDRGGYGYTF.

V and J are TRBV21-1 and TRBJ1-5; the table gives TRBD1 as D, unverified against the DNA. TRBV21-1 is assigned pseudogene status. The CDR3 length is 17 residues. The CDR3, as DNA: TGTGCCAGCAGCAAAGGGCCGGACAGAGGGGGCAATCAGCCCCAGCATTTT. This codes for CASSKGPDRGGNQPQHF.

The rearrangement joins TRBV7-2 to TRBJ2-7, with TRBD2 matching over 11 bases. The CDR3 has 15 amino acids. The V gene end was trimmed by 4 bases and the J gene end by 10 bases; junction bases not matched to a gene: 12. Germline values: CDR1 SGHTA, CDR2 FQGNSA. CDR3 DNA sequence: TGTGCCAGCAGCTCACTCCTAACTAGCGGGGGCTCCCAGTACTTC. Its translation is CASSSLLTSGGSQYF.